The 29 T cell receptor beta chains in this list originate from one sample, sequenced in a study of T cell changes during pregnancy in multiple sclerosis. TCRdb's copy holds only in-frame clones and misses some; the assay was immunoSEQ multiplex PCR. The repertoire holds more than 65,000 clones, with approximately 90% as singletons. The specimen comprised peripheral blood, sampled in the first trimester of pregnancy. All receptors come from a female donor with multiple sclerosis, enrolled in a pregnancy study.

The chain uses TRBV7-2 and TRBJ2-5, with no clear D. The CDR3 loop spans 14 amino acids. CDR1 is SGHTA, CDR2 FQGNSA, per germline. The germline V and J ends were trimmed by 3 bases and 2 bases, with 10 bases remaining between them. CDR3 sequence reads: CASSFTNFQETQYF. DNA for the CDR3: TGTGCCAGCAGCTTTACTAACTTTCAAGAGACCCAGTACTTC.

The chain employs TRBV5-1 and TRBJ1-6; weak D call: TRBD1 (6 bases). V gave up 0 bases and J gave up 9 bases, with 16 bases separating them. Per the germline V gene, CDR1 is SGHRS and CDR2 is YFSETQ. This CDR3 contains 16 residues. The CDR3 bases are TGCGCCAGCAGCTTGGACGGGACCGCACAGGGTTCACCCCTCCACTTT. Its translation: CASSLDGTAQGSPLHF.

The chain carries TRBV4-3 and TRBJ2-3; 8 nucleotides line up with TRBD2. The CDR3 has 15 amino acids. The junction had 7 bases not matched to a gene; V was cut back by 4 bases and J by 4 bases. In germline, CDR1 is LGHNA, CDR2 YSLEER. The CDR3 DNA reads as TGCGCCAGCAGCCGGCAGCGGGGGATCTCAGATACGCAGTATTTT. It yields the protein CASSRQRGISDTQYF.

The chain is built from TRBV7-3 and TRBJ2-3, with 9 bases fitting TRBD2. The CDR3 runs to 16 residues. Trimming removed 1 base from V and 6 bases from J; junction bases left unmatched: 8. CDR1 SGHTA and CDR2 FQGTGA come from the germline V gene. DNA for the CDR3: TGTGCCAGCAGCTTAAGTCCTAGCGGGATGGGGGATACGCAGTATTTT. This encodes CASSLSPSGMGDTQYF.

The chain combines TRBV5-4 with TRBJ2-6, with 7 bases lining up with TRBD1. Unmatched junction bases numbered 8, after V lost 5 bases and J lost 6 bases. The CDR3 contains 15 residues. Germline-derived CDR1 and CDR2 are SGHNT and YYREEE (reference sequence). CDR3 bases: TGTGCCAGCAGTCTAGGGGGCTTCGAGGCCAACGTCCTGACTTTC. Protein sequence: CASSLGGFEANVLTF.

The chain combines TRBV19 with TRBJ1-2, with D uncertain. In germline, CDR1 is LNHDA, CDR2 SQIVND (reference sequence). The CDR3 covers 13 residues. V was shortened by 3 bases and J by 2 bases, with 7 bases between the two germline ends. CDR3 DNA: TGTGCCAGTAGTATCGGAGGGAACTATGGCTACACCTTC. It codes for CASSIGGNYGYTF.

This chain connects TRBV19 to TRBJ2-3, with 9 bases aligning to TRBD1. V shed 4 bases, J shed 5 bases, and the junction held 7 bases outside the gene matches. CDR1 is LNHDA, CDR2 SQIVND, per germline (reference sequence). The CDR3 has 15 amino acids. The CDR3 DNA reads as TGTGCCAGTAGTACGGGACAGGGAAGGGGAGATACGCAGTATTTT. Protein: CASSTGQGRGDTQYF. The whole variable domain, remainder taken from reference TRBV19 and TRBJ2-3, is DGGITQSPKYLFRKEGQNVTLSCEQNLNHDAMYWYRQDPGQGLRLIYYSQIVNDFQKGDIAEGYSVSREKKESFPLTVTSAQKNPTAFYLCASSTGQGRGDTQYFGPGTRLTVL.

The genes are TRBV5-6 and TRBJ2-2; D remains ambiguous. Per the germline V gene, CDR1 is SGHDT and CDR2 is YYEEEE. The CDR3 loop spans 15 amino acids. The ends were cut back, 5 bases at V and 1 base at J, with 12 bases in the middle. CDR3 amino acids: CASRVRWKNTGELFF. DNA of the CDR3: TGTGCCAGCAGGGTGAGGTGGAAGAACACCGGGGAGCTGTTTTTT.

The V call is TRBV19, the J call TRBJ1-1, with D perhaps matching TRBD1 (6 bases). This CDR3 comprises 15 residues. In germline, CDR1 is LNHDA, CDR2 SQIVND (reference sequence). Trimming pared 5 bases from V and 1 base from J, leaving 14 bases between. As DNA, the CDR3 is TGTGCCAGTAGTCTACGGGACACTTCGAACACTGAAGCTTTCTTT. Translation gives CASSLRDTSNTEAFF.

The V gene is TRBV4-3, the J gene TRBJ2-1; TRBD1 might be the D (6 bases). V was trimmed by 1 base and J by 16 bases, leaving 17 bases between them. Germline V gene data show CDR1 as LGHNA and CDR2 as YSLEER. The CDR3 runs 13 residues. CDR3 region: CASSQGNGDTVFF. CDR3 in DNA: TGCGCCAGCAGCCAAGGTAACGGGGACACGGTTTTCTTC.

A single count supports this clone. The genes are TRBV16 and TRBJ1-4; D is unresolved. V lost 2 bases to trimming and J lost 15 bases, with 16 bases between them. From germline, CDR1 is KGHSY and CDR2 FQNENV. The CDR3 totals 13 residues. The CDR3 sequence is CASSQEEGLRLFF. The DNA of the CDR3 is TGTGCCAGCAGCCAAGAAGAGGGTTTAAGGTTGTTTTTT.

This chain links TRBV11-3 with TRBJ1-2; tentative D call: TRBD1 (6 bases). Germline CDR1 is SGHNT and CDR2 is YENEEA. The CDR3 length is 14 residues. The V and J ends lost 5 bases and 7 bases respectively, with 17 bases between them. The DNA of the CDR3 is TGTGCCAGCAGCGGCTCCGTGGGGGCTGGTGGCTACACCTTC. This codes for CASSGSVGAGGYTF.

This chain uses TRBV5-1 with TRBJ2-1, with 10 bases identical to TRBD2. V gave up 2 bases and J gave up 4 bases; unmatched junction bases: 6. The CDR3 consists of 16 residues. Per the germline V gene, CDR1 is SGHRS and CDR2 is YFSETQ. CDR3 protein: CASSFGGLADYNEQFF. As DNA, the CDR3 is TGCGCCAGCAGCTTCGGCGGACTAGCGGATTACAATGAGCAGTTCTTC.

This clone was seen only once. The CDR3 sequence: CASSEGTSGSYEQYF. The DNA of the CDR3 is TGTGCCAGCAGCGAGGGGACTAGCGGGAGCTACGAGCAGTACTTC. This rearrangement joins TRBV7-9 to TRBJ2-7; TRBD2 matches 14 bases. Per the germline V gene, CDR1 is SEHNR and CDR2 is FQNEAQ (reference sequence). This CDR3 has 15 amino acids. With V trimmed by 5 bases and J by 3 bases, 3 bases remained unmatched.

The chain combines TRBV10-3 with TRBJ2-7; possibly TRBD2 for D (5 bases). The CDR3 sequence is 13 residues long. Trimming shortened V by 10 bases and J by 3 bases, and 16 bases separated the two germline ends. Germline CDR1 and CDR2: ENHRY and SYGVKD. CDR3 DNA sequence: TGTGCCACCTGGGCGGAGGAGTACTACGAGCAGTACTTC. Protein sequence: CATWAEEYYEQYF.

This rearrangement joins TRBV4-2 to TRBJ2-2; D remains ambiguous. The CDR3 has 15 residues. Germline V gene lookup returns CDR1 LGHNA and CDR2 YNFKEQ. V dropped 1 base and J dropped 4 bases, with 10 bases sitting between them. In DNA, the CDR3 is TGTGCCAGCAGCCAAGTGAGACTCCTCACCGGGGAGCTGTTTTTT. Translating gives CASSQVRLLTGELFF.

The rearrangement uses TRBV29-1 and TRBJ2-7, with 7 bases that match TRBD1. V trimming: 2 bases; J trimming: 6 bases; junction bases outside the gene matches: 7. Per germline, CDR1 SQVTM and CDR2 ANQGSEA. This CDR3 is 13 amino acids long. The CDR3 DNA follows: TGCAGCGTTGAAACGACAGGGTTTGGCGAGCAGTACTTC. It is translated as CSVETTGFGEQYF.

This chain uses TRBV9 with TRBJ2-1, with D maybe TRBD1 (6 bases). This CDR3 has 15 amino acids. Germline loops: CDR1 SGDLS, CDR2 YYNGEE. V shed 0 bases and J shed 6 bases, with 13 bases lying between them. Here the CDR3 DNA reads TGTGCCAGCAGCGTAGAAGGCAGGGGAGTCAATGAGCAGTTCTTC. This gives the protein CASSVEGRGVNEQFF.

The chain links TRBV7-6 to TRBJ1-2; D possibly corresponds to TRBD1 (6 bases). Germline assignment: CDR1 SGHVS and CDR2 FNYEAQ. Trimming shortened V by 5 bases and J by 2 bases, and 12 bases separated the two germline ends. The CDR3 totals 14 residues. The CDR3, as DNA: TGTGCCAGCAGCCCCGGACAGTTAAACTATGGCTACACCTTC. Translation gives CASSPGQLNYGYTF.

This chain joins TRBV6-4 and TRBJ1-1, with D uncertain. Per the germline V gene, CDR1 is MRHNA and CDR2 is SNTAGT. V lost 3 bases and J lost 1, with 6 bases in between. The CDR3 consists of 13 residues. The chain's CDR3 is CASSELQNTEAFF. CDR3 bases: TGTGCCAGCAGTGAATTACAGAACACTGAAGCTTTCTTT.

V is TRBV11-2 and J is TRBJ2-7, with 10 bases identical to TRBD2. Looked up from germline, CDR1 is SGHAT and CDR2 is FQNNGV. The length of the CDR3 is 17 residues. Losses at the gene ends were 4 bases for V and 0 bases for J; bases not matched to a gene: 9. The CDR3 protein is CASSWGDPSGSSYEQYF. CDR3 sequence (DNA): TGTGCCAGCAGCTGGGGAGATCCTAGCGGGAGCTCCTACGAGCAGTACTTC.

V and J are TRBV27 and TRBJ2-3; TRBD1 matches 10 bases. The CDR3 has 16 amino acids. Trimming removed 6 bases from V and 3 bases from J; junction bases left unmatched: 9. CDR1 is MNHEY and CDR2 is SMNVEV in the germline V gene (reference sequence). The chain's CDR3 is CASSLEWTGGTDTQYF. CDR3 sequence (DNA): TGTGCCAGCAGCCTTGAGTGGACAGGGGGTACAGATACGCAGTATTTT.

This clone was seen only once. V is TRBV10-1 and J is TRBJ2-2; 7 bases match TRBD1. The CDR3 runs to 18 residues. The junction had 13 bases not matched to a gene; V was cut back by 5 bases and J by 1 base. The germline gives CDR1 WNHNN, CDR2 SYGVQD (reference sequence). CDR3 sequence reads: CASSRNYTGAGNTGELFF. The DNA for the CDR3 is TGCGCCAGCAGTAGGAACTATACAGGGGCAGGGAACACCGGGGAGCTGTTTTTT.

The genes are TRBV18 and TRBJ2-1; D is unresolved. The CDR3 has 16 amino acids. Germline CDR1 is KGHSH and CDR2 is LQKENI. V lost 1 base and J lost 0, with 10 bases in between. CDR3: CASSPLATSSYNEQFF. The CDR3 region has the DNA TGTGCCAGCTCACCACTCGCCACGAGCTCCTACAATGAGCAGTTCTTC.

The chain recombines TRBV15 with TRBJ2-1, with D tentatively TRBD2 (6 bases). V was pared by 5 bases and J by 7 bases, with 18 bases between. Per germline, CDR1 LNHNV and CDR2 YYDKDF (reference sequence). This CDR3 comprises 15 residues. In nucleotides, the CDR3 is TGTGCCACCAGCCCCCGGGACTCGGAGGCTAATGAGCAGTTCTTC. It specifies CATSPRDSEANEQFF.

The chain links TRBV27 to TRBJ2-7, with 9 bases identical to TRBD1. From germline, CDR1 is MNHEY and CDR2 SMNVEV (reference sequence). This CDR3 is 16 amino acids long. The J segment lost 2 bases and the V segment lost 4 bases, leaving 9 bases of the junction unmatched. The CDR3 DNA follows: TGTGCCAGCAGTTCGCCCCGAGGGACAGGGACCTACGAGCAGTACTTC. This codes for CASSSPRGTGTYEQYF.

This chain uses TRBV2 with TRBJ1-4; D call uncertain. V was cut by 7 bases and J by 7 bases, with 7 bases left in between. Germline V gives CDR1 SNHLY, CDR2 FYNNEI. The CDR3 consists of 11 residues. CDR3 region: CASTRSEKLFF. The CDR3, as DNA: TGTGCCAGCACCCGGTCTGAAAAACTGTTTTTT.

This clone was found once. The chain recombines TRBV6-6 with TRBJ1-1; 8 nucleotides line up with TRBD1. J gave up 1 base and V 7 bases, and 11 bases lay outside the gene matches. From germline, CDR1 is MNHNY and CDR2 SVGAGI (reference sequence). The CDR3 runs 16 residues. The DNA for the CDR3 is TGTGCCAGCACTCTGAATCCCGGGACAGGGAACACTGAAGCTTTCTTT. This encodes CASTLNPGTGNTEAFF.

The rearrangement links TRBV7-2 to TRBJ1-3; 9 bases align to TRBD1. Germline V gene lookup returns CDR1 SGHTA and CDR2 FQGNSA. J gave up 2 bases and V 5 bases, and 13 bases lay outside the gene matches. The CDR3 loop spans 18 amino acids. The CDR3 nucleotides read TGTGCCAGCAGCCGAAAGAGCGGGACAGGGATTCCTGGAAACACCATATATTTT. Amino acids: CASSRKSGTGIPGNTIYF.